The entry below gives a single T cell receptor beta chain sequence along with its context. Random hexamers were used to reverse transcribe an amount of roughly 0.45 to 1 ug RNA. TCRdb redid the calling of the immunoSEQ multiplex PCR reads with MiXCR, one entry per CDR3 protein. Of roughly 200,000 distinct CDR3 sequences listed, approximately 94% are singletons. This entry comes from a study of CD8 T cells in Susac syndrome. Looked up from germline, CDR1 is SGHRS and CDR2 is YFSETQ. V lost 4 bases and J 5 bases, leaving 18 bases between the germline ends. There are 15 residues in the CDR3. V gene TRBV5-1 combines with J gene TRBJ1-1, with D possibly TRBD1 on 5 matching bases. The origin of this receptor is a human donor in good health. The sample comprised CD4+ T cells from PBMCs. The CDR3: CASSLLGAGETEAFF. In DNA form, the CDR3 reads TGCGCCAGCAGCCTCCTCGGGGCAGGAGAGACTGAAGCTTTCTTT.